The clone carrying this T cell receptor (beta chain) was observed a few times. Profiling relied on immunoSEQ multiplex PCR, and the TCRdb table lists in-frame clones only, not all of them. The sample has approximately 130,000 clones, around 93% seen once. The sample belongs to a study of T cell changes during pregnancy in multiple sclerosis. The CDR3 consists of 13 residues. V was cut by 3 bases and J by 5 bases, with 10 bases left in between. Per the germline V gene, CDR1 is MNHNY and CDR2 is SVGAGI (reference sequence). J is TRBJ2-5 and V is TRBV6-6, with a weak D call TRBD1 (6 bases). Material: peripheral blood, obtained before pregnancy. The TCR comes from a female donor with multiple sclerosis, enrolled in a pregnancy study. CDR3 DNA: TGTGCCAGCAGTTATCTGGGGGCGGAGACCCAGTACTTC. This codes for CASSYLGAETQYF.